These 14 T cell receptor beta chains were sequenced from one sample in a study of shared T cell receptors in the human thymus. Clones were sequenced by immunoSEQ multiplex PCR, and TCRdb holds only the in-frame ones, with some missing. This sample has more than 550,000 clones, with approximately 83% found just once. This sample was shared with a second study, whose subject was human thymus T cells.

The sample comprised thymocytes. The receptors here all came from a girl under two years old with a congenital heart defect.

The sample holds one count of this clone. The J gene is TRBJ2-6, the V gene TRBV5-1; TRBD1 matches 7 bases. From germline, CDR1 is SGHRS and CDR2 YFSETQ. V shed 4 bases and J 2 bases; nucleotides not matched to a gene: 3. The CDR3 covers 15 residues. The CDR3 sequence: CASSPDRAGANVLTF. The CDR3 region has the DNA TGCGCCAGCAGCCCCGACAGGGCTGGGGCCAACGTCCTGACTTTC.

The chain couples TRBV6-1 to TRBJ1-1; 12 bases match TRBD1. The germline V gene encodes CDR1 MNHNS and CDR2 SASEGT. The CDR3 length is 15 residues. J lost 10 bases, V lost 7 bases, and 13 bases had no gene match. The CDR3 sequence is CASKRSGTGGFGAFF. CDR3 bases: TGTGCCAGCAAAAGGTCGGGGACAGGGGGCTTTGGAGCTTTCTTT.

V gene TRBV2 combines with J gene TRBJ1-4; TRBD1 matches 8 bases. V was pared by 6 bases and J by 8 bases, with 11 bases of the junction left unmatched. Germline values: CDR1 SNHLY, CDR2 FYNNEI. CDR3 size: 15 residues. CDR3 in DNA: TGTGCCAGCAGCGACGACAGGGGTGGAGGGGAAAAACTGTTTTTT. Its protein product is CASSDDRGGGEKLFF.

CDR3 region: CASSPPGGKRDGYTF. The CDR3 DNA follows: TGTGCCAGCAGCCCCCCCGGGGGTAAGAGAGATGGCTACACCTTC. The V gene is TRBV13, the J gene TRBJ1-2, with a weak D call TRBD1 (5 bases). This CDR3 has 15 residues. Trimming left V 5 bases short and J 6 bases short, with 19 bases between. Germline V gene lookup returns CDR1 PRHDT and CDR2 FYEKMQ (reference sequence).

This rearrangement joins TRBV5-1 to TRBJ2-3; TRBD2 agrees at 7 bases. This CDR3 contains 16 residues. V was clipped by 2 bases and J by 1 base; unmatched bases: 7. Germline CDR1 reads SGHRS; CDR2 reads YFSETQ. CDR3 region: CASSFLGLAGTDTQYF. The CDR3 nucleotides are TGCGCCAGCAGCTTCTTGGGGCTAGCGGGCACAGATACGCAGTATTTT.

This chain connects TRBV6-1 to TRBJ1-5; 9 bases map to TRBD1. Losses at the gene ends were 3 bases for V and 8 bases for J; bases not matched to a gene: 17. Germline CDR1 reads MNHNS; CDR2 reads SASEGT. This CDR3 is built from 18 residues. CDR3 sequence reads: CASSDYEDRGDIMKPQHF. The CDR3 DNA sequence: TGTGCCAGCAGTGATTATGAGGACAGGGGCGATATCATGAAGCCCCAGCATTTT.

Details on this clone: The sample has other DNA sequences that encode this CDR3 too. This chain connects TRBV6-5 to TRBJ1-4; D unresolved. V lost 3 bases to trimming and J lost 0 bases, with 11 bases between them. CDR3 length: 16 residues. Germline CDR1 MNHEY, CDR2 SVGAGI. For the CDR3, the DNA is TGTGCCAGCAGTTATAGTTCACCGGCAACTAATGAAAAACTGTTTTTT. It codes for CASSYSSPATNEKLFF.

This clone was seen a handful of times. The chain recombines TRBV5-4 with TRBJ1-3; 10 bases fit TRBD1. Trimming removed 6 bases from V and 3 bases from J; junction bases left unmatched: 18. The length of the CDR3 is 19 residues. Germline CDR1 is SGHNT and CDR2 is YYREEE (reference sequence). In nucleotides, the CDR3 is TGTGCCAGCACCCAATCCTCCCCCCGACAGGGGGCGATTGGAAACACCATATATTTT. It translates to CASTQSSPRQGAIGNTIYF.

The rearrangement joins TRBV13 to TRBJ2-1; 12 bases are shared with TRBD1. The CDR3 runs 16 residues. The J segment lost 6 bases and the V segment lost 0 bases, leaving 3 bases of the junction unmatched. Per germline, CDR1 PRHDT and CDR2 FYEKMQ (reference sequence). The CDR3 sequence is CASSLGGQGAVNEQFF. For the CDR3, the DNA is TGTGCCAGCAGCTTAGGGGGACAGGGGGCAGTCAATGAGCAGTTCTTC.

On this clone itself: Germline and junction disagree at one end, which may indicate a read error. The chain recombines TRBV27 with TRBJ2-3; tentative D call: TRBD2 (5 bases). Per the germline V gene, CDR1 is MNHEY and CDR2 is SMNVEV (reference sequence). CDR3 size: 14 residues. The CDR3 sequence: CASSLSGGTDTQYF. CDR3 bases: TGTGCCAGCAGTCTATCCGGGGGCACAGATACGCAGTATTTT.

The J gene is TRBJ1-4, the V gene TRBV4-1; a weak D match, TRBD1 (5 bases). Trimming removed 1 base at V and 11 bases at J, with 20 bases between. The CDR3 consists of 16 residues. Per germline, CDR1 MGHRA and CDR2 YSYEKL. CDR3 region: CASSQGNTPDTVKLFF. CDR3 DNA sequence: TGCGCCAGCAGCCAAGGGAATACACCGGACACTGTGAAACTGTTTTTT.

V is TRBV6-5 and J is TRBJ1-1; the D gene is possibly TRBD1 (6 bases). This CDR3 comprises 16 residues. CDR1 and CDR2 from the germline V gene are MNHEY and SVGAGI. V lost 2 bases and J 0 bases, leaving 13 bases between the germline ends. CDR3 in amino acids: CASSYGGQNMNTEAFF. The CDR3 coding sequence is TGTGCCAGCAGTTACGGGGGCCAGAACATGAACACTGAAGCTTTCTTT.

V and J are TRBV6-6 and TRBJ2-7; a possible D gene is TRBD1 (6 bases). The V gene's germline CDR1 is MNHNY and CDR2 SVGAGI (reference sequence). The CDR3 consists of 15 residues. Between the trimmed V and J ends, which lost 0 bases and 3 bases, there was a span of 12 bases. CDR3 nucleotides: TGTGCCAGCAGTTACTCCGGACAGTCCTACTACGAGCAGTACTTC. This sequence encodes CASSYSGQSYYEQYF.

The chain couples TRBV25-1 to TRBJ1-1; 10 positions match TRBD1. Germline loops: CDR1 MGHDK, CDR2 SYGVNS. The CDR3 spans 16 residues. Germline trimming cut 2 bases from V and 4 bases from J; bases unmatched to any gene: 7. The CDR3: CASSEAGQGPGTEAFF. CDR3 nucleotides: TGTGCCAGCAGTGAAGCGGGACAGGGGCCCGGCACTGAAGCTTTCTTT.